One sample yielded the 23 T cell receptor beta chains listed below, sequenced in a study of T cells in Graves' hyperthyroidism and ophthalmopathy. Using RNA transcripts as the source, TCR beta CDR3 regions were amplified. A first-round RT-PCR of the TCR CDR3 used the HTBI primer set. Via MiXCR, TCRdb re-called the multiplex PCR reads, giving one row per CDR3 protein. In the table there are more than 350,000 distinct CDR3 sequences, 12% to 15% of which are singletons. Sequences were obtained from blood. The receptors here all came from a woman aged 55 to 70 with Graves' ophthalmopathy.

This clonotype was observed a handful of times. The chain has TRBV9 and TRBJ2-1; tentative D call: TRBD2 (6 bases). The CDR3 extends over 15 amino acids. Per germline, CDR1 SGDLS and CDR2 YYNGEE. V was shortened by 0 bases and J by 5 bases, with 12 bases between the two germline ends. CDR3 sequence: CASSVAGREHNEQFF. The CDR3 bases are TGTGCCAGCAGCGTAGCCGGGAGAGAGCACAATGAGCAGTTCTTC.

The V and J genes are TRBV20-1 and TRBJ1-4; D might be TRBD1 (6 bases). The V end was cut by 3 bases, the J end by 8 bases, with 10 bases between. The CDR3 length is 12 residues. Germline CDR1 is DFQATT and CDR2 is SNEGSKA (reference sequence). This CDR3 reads CSASQGNEKLFF. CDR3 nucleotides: TGCAGTGCTAGTCAGGGGAACGAAAAACTGTTTTTT.

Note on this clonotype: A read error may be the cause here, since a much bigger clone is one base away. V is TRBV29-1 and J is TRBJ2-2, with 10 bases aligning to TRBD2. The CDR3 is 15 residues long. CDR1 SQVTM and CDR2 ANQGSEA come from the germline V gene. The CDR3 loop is CSVGASGRNTGELVF. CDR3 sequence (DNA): TGCAGCGTTGGGGCTAGCGGGAGAAACACCGGGGAGCTGGTTTTT.

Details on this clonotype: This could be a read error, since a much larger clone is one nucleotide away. The CDR3: CASSLRGAGNSIYF. CDR3 bases: TGTGCCAGCAGTTTAAGGGGAGCTGGAAACTCCATATATTTT. V is TRBV28 and J is TRBJ1-3, with D maybe TRBD1 (5 bases). This CDR3 has 14 residues. From germline, CDR1 is MDHEN and CDR2 SYDVKM.

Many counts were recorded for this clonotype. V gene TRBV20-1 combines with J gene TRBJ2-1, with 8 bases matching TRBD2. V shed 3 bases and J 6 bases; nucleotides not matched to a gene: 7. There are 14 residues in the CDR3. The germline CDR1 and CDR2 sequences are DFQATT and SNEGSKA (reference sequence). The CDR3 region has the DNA TGCAGTGCTAGCCGGGGGGGCGTACGCAATGAGCAGTTCTTC. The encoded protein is CSASRGGVRNEQFF.

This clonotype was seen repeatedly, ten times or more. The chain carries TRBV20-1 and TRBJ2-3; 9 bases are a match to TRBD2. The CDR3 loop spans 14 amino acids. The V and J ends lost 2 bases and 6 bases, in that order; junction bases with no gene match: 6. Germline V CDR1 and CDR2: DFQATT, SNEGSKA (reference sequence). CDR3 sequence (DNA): TGCAGTGCTAGACCTAGCGGGGAGGGGGATACGCAGTATTTT. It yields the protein CSARPSGEGDTQYF.

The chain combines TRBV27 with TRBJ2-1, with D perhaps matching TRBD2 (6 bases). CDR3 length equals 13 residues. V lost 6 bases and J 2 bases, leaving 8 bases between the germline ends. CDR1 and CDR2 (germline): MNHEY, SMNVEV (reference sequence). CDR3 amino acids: CASRDYAYNEQFF. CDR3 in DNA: TGTGCCAGCAGGGACTACGCCTACAATGAGCAGTTCTTC.

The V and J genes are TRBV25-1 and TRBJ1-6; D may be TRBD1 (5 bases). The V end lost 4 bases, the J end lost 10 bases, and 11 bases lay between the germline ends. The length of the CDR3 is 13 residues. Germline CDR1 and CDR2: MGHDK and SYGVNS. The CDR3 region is CASSGGTFSPLHF. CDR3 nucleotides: TGTGCCAGCAGTGGGGGGACTTTCTCACCCCTCCACTTT.

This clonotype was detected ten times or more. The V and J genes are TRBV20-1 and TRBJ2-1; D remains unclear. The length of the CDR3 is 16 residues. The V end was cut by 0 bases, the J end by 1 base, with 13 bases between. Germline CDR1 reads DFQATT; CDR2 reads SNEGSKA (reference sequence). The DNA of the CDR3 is TGCAGTGCTAGAGATGCCCCCGGCGGATCCTACAATGAGCAGTTCTTC. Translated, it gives CSARDAPGGSYNEQFF.

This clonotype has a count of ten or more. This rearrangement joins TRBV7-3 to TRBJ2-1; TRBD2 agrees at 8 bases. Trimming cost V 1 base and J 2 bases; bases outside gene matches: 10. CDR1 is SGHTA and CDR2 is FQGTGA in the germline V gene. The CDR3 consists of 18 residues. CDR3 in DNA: TGTGCCAGCAGCTTAAGAGGGTTGACTAGCGACCCCTACAATGAGCAGTTCTTC. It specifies CASSLRGLTSDPYNEQFF.

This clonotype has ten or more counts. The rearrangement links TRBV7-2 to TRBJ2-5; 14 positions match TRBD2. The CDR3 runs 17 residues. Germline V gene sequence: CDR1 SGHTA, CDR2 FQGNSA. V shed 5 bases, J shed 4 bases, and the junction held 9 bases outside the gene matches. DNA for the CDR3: TGTGCCAGCAGCCTAGGACTAGCGGGAGGCGAAGGAGAGACCCAGTACTTC. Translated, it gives CASSLGLAGGEGETQYF.

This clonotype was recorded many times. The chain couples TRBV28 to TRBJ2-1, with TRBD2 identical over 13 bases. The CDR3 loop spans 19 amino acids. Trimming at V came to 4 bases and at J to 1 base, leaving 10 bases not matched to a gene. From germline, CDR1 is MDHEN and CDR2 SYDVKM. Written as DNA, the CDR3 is TGTGCCAGCAGTTCCCGCCGGACTAGCGGGAGAGGGTCCTACAATGAGCAGTTCTTC. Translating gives CASSSRRTSGRGSYNEQFF.

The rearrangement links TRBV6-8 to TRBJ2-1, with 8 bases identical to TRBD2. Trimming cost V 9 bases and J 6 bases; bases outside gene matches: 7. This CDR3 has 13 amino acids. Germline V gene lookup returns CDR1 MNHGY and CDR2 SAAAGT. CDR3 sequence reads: CASTGGAGNEQFF. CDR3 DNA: TGTGCCAGTACCGGGGGGGCGGGCAATGAGCAGTTCTTC.

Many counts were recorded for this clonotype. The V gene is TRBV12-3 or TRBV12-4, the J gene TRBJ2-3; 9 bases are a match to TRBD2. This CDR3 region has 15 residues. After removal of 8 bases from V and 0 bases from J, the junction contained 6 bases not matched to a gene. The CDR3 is CASGLSGGSTDTQYF. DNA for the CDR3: TGTGCCAGCGGCCTTAGCGGGGGTAGCACAGATACGCAGTATTTT.

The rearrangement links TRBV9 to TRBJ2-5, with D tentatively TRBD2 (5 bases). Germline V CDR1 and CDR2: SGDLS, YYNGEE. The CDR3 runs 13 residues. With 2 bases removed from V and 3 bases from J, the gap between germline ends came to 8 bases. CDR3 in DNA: TGTGCCAGCAGCGTCCCACTAGAAGAGACCCAGTACTTC. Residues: CASSVPLEETQYF.

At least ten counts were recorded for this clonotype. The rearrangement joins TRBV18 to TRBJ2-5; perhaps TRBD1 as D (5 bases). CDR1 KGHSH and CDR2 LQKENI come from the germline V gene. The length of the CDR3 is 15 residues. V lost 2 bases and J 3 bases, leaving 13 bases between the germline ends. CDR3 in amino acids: CASSPYMTEKETQYF. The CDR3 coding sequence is TGTGCCAGCTCACCATACATGACAGAGAAAGAGACCCAGTACTTC. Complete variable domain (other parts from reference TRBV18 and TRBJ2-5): NAGVMQNPRHLVRRRGQEARLRCSPMKGHSHVYWYRQLPEEGLKFMVYLQKENIIDESGMPKERFSAEFPKEGPSILRIQQVVRGDSAAYFCASSPYMTEKETQYFGPGTRLLVL.

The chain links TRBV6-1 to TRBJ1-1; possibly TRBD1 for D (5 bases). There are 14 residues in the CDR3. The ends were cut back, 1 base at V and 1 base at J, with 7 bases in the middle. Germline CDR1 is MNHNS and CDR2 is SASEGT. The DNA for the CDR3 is TGTGCCAGCAGTGAAGGGCAGGGGAACACTGAAGCTTTCTTT. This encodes CASSEGQGNTEAFF.

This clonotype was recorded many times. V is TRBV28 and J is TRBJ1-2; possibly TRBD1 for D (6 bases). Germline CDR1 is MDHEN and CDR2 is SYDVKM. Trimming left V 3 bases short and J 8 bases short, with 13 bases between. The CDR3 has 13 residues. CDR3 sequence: CASSFYRAEGYTF. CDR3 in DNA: TGTGCCAGCAGTTTCTACAGGGCGGAGGGCTACACCTTC.

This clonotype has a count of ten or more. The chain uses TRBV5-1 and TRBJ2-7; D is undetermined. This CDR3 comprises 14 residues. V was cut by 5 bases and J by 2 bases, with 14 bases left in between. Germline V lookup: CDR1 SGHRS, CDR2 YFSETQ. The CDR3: CASSQSETAYEQYF. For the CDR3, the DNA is TGCGCCAGCAGTCAATCTGAGACGGCCTACGAGCAGTACTTC.

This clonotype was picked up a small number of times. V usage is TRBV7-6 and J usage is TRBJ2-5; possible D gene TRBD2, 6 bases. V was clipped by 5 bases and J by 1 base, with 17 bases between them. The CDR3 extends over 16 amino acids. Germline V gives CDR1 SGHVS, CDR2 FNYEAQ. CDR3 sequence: CASSLERAHLQETQYF. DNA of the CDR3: TGTGCCAGCAGCCTAGAGCGGGCCCACCTCCAAGAGACCCAGTACTTC. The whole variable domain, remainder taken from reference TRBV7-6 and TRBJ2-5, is GAGVSQSPRYKVTKRGQDVALRCDPISGHVSLYWYRQALGQGPEFLTYFNYEAQQDKSGLPNDRFSAERPEGSISTLTIQRTEQRDSAMYRCASSLERAHLQETQYFGPGTRLLVL.

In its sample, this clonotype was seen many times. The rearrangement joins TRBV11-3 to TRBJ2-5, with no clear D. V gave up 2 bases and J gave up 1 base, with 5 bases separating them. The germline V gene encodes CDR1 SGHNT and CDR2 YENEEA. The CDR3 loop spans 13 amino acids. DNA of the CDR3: TGTGCCAGCAGCTTAAGGAGCCAAGAGACCCAGTACTTC. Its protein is CASSLRSQETQYF.

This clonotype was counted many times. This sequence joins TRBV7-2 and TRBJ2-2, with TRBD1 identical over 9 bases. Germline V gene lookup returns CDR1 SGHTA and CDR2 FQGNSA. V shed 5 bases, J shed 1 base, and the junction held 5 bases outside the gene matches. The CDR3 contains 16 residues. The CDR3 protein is CASSLQGAMNTGELFF. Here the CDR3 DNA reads TGTGCCAGCAGCCTACAGGGGGCCATGAACACCGGGGAGCTGTTTTTT.

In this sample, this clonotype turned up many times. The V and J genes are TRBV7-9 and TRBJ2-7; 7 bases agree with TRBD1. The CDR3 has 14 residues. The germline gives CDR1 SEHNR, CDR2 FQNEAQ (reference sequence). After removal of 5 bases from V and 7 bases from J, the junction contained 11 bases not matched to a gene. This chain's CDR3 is CASSLGDSPREQYF. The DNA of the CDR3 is TGTGCCAGCAGCCTTGGGGACAGCCCTCGTGAGCAGTACTTC.